This TCR beta chain was recorded in a study of response to subunit inactivated influenza vaccine. The V gene's germline CDR1 is MDHEN and CDR2 SYDVKM. The CDR3 covers 17 residues. V lost 3 bases, J lost 0 bases, and 7 bases stayed unmatched. This clonotype was observed once. TCRdb analysed the RT-PCR reads with MiXCR anew, one entry per CDR3 protein. The table shows hundreds of thousands of distinct CDR3 sequences, with around a sixth occurring only once. Sequenced material: PBMCs from blood, taken 5 to 6 days after vaccination. The origin of this receptor is a man aged 45-60 years who received an inactivated influenza vaccine. The rearrangement joins TRBV28 to TRBJ2-3; TRBD2 matches 9 bases. The DNA of the CDR3 is TGTGCCAGCAGTTTTTTCGGACTAGCGACTAGCACAGATACGCAGTATTTT. As protein: CASSFFGLATSTDTQYF. Drawing the rest from reference TRBV28 and TRBJ2-3, the complete variable domain is DVKVTQSSRYLVKRTGEKVFLECVQDMDHENMFWYRQDPGLGLRLIYFSYDVKMKEKGDIPEGYSVSREKKERFSLILESASTNQTSMYLCASSFFGLATSTDTQYFGPGTRLTVL.